The rows below give T cell receptor beta chains drawn from one sample of a study of OX40 agonist ivuxolimab in advanced cancers. Measured with immunoSEQ multiplex PCR; TCRdb has only the in-frame clones, and not every one. The profile shows tens of thousands of clones, 85% of them singletons. The sequencing here drew on CD4+ or CD8+ T cells sorted from blood, taken in a trial of the OX40 agonist ivuxolimab. The receptor set was obtained from an adult with an advanced solid tumor such as melanoma, head and neck, liver or kidney cancer. Both conserved end residues are trimmed from each CDR3. Fields, in order: V gene, J gene, CDR3 protein.

TRBV13	TRBJ2-3	ASSYQSGRARDTQY
TRBV5-1	TRBJ2-3	ASSLGTGAGDTQY
TRBV5-1	TRBJ2-1	ASSAQTSGSYNEQF
TRBV7-3	TRBJ2-2	ASSLRPSGNTGELF
TRBV28	TRBJ2-7	ASRGALRLY
TRBV6-1	TRBJ2-5	ASSLGGLERETQY
TRBV10-3	TRBJ2-7	AISPGTSGYEQY
TRBV7-2	TRBJ1-3	ASSPGQISGNTIY
TRBV19	TRBJ2-6	ASKQGAETGANVLT
TRBV2	TRBJ2-3	ASSALRADTQY
TRBV2	TRBJ2-2	ASRGQGTGELF
TRBV6-5	TRBJ2-7	ASSSGGGEQY
TRBV6-6	TRBJ2-7	ASSKLEYEQY
TRBV5-6	TRBJ1-2	ASSRTGGYGYT
TRBV15	TRBJ1-1	ATSRGQGFGTEAF
TRBV7-6	TRBJ2-7	ASSQGLAGTYEQY
TRBV7-9	TRBJ1-3	ASSNRDGRSSGNTIY
TRBV7-2	TRBJ1-5	ASSLRRGDSNQPQH
TRBV29-1	TRBJ2-1	SALGTSGREQF
TRBV27	TRBJ2-7	ASSPPGRVAYEQY
TRBV5-1	NA	ASSRGQIYEQY
TRBV21-1	TRBJ1-3	ASSKADQAENSGNTIY
TRBV5-1	TRBJ2-6	ASRSLSGANVLT
TRBV7-9	TRBJ1-1	ASSLGEGTEAF